The sequence of this TCR beta chain was determined in a study of CD8 T cells in Susac syndrome. RNA was extracted with the RNeasy kit, and a quantity of roughly 0.45 to 1 ug was reverse transcribed using random hexamers. Amplification of TCR beta CDR3 was carried out by immunoSEQ multiplex PCR, which covered 54 Vbeta and 13 Jbeta segments. One entry per CDR3 protein, called by TCRdb with MiXCR from the immunoSEQ multiplex PCR reads. The repertoire holds about 69,000 distinct CDR3 sequences, with roughly 94% as singletons. Per the germline V gene, CDR1 is SGDLS and CDR2 is YYNGEE. V trimming: 3 bases; J trimming: 7 bases; junction bases outside the gene matches: 7. This CDR3 has 14 residues.

The material sequenced was CD8+ T cells from PBMCs. The V gene is TRBV9, the J gene TRBJ2-4, with 7 bases identical to TRBD2. This clonotype was sampled from a human donor in good health. CDR3 residues: CASSGTGGRNIQYF. Here the CDR3 DNA reads TGTGCCAGCAGCGGCACGGGGGGAAGGAACATTCAGTACTTC.